Described below is a single T cell receptor (beta chain) sequence and its context. The assay was immunoSEQ multiplex PCR, and TCRdb's table has in-frame clones only and misses some. The sample holds 100,000 to 110,000 clones, roughly 90% seen once. The data originate from a study of T cell responses to AZD1222 COVID-19 vaccine. After removal of 5 bases from V and 2 bases from J, the junction contained 7 bases not matched to a gene. Looked up from germline, CDR1 is SGHNT and CDR2 is YYREEE (reference sequence). The CDR3 sequence is 15 residues long. The sequence was collected from an adult in good health. Material: peripheral blood, obtained on day 0 of AZD1222 vaccination. This rearrangement joins TRBV5-4 to TRBJ2-1; 7 nucleotides match TRBD1. CDR3 sequence (DNA): TGTGCCAGCAGTTCTGCCGGGACAGCCTACAATGAGCAGTTCTTC. Its protein is CASSSAGTAYNEQFF. The whole variable domain, remainder taken from reference TRBV5-4 and TRBJ2-1, is ETGVTQSPTHLIKTRGQQVTLRCSSQSGHNTVSWYQQALGQGPQFIFQYYREEENGRGNFPPRFSGLQFPNYSSELNVNALELDDSALYLCASSSAGTAYNEQFFGPGTRLTVL.